The rows below give T cell receptor beta chains drawn from one sample of a study of blood T cell repertoires in COVID-19. Sequencing used immunoSEQ multiplex PCR; TCRdb keeps in-frame clones, though not all of them. The profile shows under 150,000 clones, over 70% of them singletons. The sequenced sample was peripheral blood. The receptor set was obtained from a middle-aged man with active COVID-19. CDR3s include the opening cysteine and the closing phenylalanine or tryptophan. D genes are given only for firm matches. A row's size may be missing; if present it is once, few, many or a size class.

abundance: NA; len: 14; v_gene: TRBV20-1; j_gene: TRBJ1-4; d_gene: NA; CDR3aa: CSASQSGEREKLFF; CDR3nt: TGCAGTGCTAGTCAATCAGGGGAACGGGAAAAACTGTTTTTT
abundance: once; len: 16; v_gene: TRBV9; j_gene: TRBJ1-2; d_gene: NA; CDR3aa: CASSVGAGNSPYGYTF; CDR3nt: TGTGCCAGCAGCGTAGGAGCGGGGAACAGCCCCTATGGCTACACCTTC
abundance: NA; len: 15; v_gene: TRBV6-5; j_gene: TRBJ1-1; d_gene: TRBD1; CDR3aa: CASSSTGAGNTEAFF; CDR3nt: TGTGCCAGCAGTTCGACAGGGGCGGGGAACACTGAAGCTTTCTTT
abundance: NA; len: 15; v_gene: TRBV11-2; j_gene: TRBJ2-7; d_gene: TRBD1; CDR3aa: CASSLVRGQRNEQYF; CDR3nt: TGTGCCAGCAGCTTAGTTAGGGGACAGAGGAACGAGCAGTACTTC
abundance: once; len: 16; v_gene: TRBV5-6; j_gene: TRBJ1-5; d_gene: TRBD1; CDR3aa: CASSPGTGGNNQPQHF; CDR3nt: TGTGCCAGCAGCCCTGGGACAGGGGGAAACAATCAGCCCCAGCATTTT
abundance: NA; len: 13; v_gene: TRBV30; j_gene: TRBJ1-5; d_gene: TRBD1; CDR3aa: CAWSRGQEQPQHF; CDR3nt: TGTGCCTGGAGCAGGGGGCAGGAACAGCCCCAGCATTTT
abundance: NA; len: 14; v_gene: TRBV7-9; j_gene: TRBJ1-2; d_gene: NA; CDR3aa: CASSFVLSVRGYTF; CDR3nt: TGTGCCAGCAGCTTTGTTCTTAGTGTTCGAGGCTACACCTTC
abundance: NA; len: 15; v_gene: TRBV9; j_gene: TRBJ1-5; d_gene: TRBD1; CDR3aa: CASSVGGTGLQPQHF; CDR3nt: TGTGCCAGCAGCGTAGGCGGGACAGGTCTTCAGCCCCAGCATTTT
abundance: NA; len: 13; v_gene: TRBV5-8; j_gene: TRBJ1-2; d_gene: NA; CDR3aa: CASSLQISYGYTF; CDR3nt: TGTGCCAGCAGCTTGCAAATTTCCTATGGCTACACCTTC
abundance: NA; len: 13; v_gene: TRBV7-8; j_gene: TRBJ2-5; d_gene: NA; CDR3aa: CASSLGGRETQYF; CDR3nt: TGTGCCAGCAGCTTAGGCGGGCGGGAGACCCAGTACTTC
abundance: NA; len: 13; v_gene: TRBV30; j_gene: TRBJ1-5; d_gene: TRBD1; CDR3aa: CAWAQGATGPQHF; CDR3nt: TGTGCCTGGGCACAGGGGGCTACCGGGCCCCAGCATTTT
abundance: NA; len: 15; v_gene: TRBV18; j_gene: TRBJ1-2; d_gene: NA; CDR3aa: CASSPQGLGQNGYTF; CDR3nt: TGTGCCAGCTCACCGCAAGGTCTCGGACAAAATGGCTACACCTTC
abundance: NA; len: 15; v_gene: TRBV12-5; j_gene: TRBJ1-1; d_gene: TRBD1; CDR3aa: CASGLFGTGKTEAFF; CDR3nt: TGTGCTAGTGGTTTGTTTGGGACAGGGAAAACTGAAGCTTTCTTT
abundance: NA; len: 18; v_gene: TRBV9; j_gene: TRBJ1-2; d_gene: TRBD1; CDR3aa: CASSAPMGRGPSNYGYTF; CDR3nt: TGTGCCAGCAGCGCCCCTATGGGCAGGGGGCCCTCTAACTATGGCTACACCTTC
abundance: few; len: 13; v_gene: TRBV18; j_gene: TRBJ2-7; d_gene: TRBD1; CDR3aa: CASSQTDRDRKYF; CDR3nt: TGTGCCAGCTCACAAACGGACAGGGATAGAAAGTACTTC
abundance: NA; len: 19; v_gene: TRBV27; j_gene: TRBJ1-6; d_gene: NA; CDR3aa: CASSLLGQPVPSYNSPLHF; CDR3nt: TGTGCCAGCAGTTTATTAGGACAGCCTGTACCCTCCTATAATTCACCCCTCCACTTT
abundance: NA; len: 15; v_gene: TRBV5-1; j_gene: TRBJ1-2; d_gene: NA; CDR3aa: CASSLVPGREGGYTF; CDR3nt: TGCGCCAGCAGCTTGGTCCCAGGACGAGAGGGTGGCTACACCTTC
abundance: NA; len: 18; v_gene: TRBV7-9; j_gene: TRBJ2-2; d_gene: TRBD2; CDR3aa: CASSSQRGGLSNTGELFF; CDR3nt: TGTGCCAGCAGTTCTCAGCGGGGGGGCCTTTCGAACACCGGGGAGCTGTTTTTT
abundance: NA; len: 13; v_gene: TRBV2; j_gene: TRBJ2-7; d_gene: NA; CDR3aa: CASSVDTDYEQYF; CDR3nt: TGTGCCAGCAGTGTTGACACAGACTACGAGCAGTACTTC
abundance: NA; len: 14; v_gene: TRBV2; j_gene: TRBJ1-6; d_gene: NA; CDR3aa: CASSAGGRVSPLHF; CDR3nt: TGTGCCAGCAGCGCGGGCGGGCGAGTTTCACCCCTCCACTTT
abundance: once; len: 14; v_gene: TRBV5-1; j_gene: TRBJ1-4; d_gene: TRBD1; CDR3aa: CASSLAGGNEKLFF; CDR3nt: TGCGCCAGCAGCTTGGCAGGGGGTAATGAAAAACTGTTTTTT
abundance: NA; len: 15; v_gene: TRBV6-4; j_gene: TRBJ2-3; d_gene: NA; CDR3aa: CASSQSPMSIDTQYF; CDR3nt: TGTGCCAGCAGCCAGTCCCCAATGTCGATAGATACGCAGTATTTT
abundance: few; len: 15; v_gene: TRBV5-6; j_gene: TRBJ1-4; d_gene: TRBD1; CDR3aa: CASSLRGPSNEKLFF; CDR3nt: TGTGCCAGCAGCCTCAGGGGGCCGTCTAATGAAAAACTGTTTTTT
abundance: NA; len: 18; v_gene: TRBV6-1; j_gene: TRBJ2-7; d_gene: NA; CDR3aa: CASSEGEKPTVGSYEQYF; CDR3nt: TGTGCCAGCAGTGAAGGGGAAAAACCGACAGTAGGCTCCTACGAGCAGTACTTC
abundance: NA; len: 15; v_gene: TRBV7-2; j_gene: TRBJ1-1; d_gene: TRBD1; CDR3aa: CASRRDRGQNTEAFF; CDR3nt: TGTGCCAGCAGGCGGGACAGGGGCCAGAACACTGAAGCTTTCTTT
abundance: once; len: 12; v_gene: TRBV12-5; j_gene: TRBJ1-1; d_gene: NA; CDR3aa: CASGPARAEAFF; CDR3nt: TGTGCTAGTGGCCCAGCCCGGGCTGAAGCTTTCTTT
abundance: NA; len: 16; v_gene: TRBV19; j_gene: TRBJ2-2; d_gene: NA; CDR3aa: CASSPPVYTRPGELFF; CDR3nt: TGTGCCAGTAGTCCCCCAGTGTATACGAGGCCCGGGGAGCTGTTTTTT
abundance: NA; len: 14; v_gene: TRBV7-2; j_gene: TRBJ1-1; d_gene: NA; CDR3aa: CASSPDSRNTEAFF; CDR3nt: TGTGCCAGCAGCCCAGACAGTAGGAACACTGAAGCTTTCTTT
abundance: NA; len: 15; v_gene: TRBV7-2; j_gene: TRBJ1-2; d_gene: NA; CDR3aa: CASSPPRLVGYGYTF; CDR3nt: TGTGCCAGCAGCCCACCCAGGCTGGTGGGCTATGGCTACACCTTC
abundance: NA; len: 15; v_gene: TRBV5-5; j_gene: TRBJ2-7; d_gene: TRBD1; CDR3aa: CASSKKQGSPYEQYF; CDR3nt: TGTGCCAGCAGCAAGAAACAGGGGTCGCCCTACGAGCAGTACTTC
abundance: NA; len: 11; v_gene: TRBV6-5; j_gene: TRBJ2-1; d_gene: NA; CDR3aa: CAEPGYNEQFF; CDR3nt: TGTGCCGAGCCAGGATACAATGAGCAGTTCTTC
abundance: few; len: 14; v_gene: TRBV9; j_gene: TRBJ2-7; d_gene: NA; CDR3aa: CASSVDGAVDEQYF; CDR3nt: TGTGCCAGCAGCGTAGATGGGGCGGTCGACGAGCAGTACTTC
abundance: NA; len: 18; v_gene: TRBV2; j_gene: TRBJ2-5; d_gene: TRBD2; CDR3aa: CASSHKEGEAGDQETQYF; CDR3nt: TGTGCCAGCTCCCATAAAGAGGGAGAAGCGGGGGACCAAGAGACCCAGTACTTC
abundance: NA; len: 16; v_gene: TRBV29-1; j_gene: TRBJ2-3; d_gene: TRBD2; CDR3aa: CSVVGGGDSSTDTQYF; CDR3nt: TGCAGCGTTGTAGGCGGGGGGGACTCTAGCACAGATACGCAGTATTTT
abundance: NA; len: 15; v_gene: TRBV5-4; j_gene: TRBJ2-1; d_gene: TRBD2; CDR3aa: CASSSGRAGPNEQFF; CDR3nt: TGTGCCAGCAGCTCCGGGAGGGCAGGGCCAAATGAGCAGTTCTTC
abundance: once; len: 14; v_gene: TRBV10-3; j_gene: TRBJ1-5; d_gene: NA; CDR3aa: CAISERAGDQPQHF; CDR3nt: TGTGCCATCAGTGAGAGGGCAGGGGATCAGCCCCAGCATTTT
abundance: NA; len: 12; v_gene: TRBV3-1/TRBV3-2; j_gene: TRBJ2-1; d_gene: NA; CDR3aa: CASSPRYNEQFF; CDR3nt: TGTGCCAGCAGCCCCCGTTACAATGAGCAGTTCTTC
abundance: once; len: 15; v_gene: TRBV5-4; j_gene: TRBJ1-4; d_gene: NA; CDR3aa: CASSLDGRVGEKLFF; CDR3nt: TGTGCCAGCAGCTTGGATGGGAGGGTAGGAGAAAAACTGTTTTTT
abundance: once; len: 15; v_gene: TRBV2; j_gene: TRBJ1-5; d_gene: NA; CDR3aa: CASSGGGRSNQPQHF; CDR3nt: TGTGCCAGCAGCGGCGGGGGGCGTAGCAATCAGCCCCAGCATTTT
abundance: NA; len: 17; v_gene: TRBV12-5; j_gene: TRBJ2-1; d_gene: TRBD1; CDR3aa: CASRNPRDRGSYNEQFF; CDR3nt: TGTGCTAGTCGAAACCCTCGGGACAGGGGATCCTACAATGAGCAGTTCTTC
abundance: NA; len: 14; v_gene: TRBV7-2; j_gene: TRBJ2-5; d_gene: TRBD1; CDR3aa: CASSSRDRRETQYF; CDR3nt: TGTGCCAGCAGCTCCCGGGACAGGCGAGAGACCCAGTACTTC
abundance: NA; len: 16; v_gene: TRBV5-6; j_gene: TRBJ2-1; d_gene: TRBD2; CDR3aa: CASSQMTSGGAYEQFF; CDR3nt: TGTGCCAGCAGCCAAATGACTAGCGGGGGGGCTTATGAGCAGTTCTTC
abundance: NA; len: 16; v_gene: TRBV7-9; j_gene: TRBJ2-1; d_gene: TRBD2; CDR3aa: CASSFSLAGAYNEQFF; CDR3nt: TGTGCCAGCAGCTTCTCACTAGCGGGGGCCTACAATGAGCAGTTCTTC
abundance: once; len: 12; v_gene: TRBV2; j_gene: TRBJ1-1; d_gene: TRBD1; CDR3aa: CASSRQGAPAFF; CDR3nt: TGTGCCAGCAGTCGACAGGGGGCTCCAGCTTTCTTT
abundance: NA; len: 14; v_gene: TRBV4-1; j_gene: TRBJ1-2; d_gene: NA; CDR3aa: CASSHLAANYGYTF; CDR3nt: TGCGCCAGCAGCCATTTAGCGGCTAACTATGGCTACACCTTC
abundance: NA; len: 14; v_gene: TRBV5-1; j_gene: TRBJ1-1; d_gene: TRBD1; CDR3aa: CASSTDRGNTEAFF; CDR3nt: TGCGCCAGCAGCACGGACAGGGGGAACACTGAAGCTTTCTTT
abundance: NA; len: 16; v_gene: TRBV18; j_gene: TRBJ2-6; d_gene: TRBD1; CDR3aa: CASSPPGGARANVLTF; CDR3nt: TGTGCCAGCTCACCTCCAGGGGGCGCGAGGGCCAACGTCCTGACTTTC
abundance: NA; len: 14; v_gene: TRBV6-5; j_gene: TRBJ1-1; d_gene: NA; CDR3aa: CASRRGKGGTEAFF; CDR3nt: TGTGCCAGCAGACGCGGTAAGGGCGGGACTGAAGCTTTCTTT
abundance: NA; len: 12; v_gene: TRBV11-3; j_gene: TRBJ2-1; d_gene: NA; CDR3aa: CASSLVLGEQFF; CDR3nt: TGTGCCAGCAGCTTAGTTCTAGGTGAGCAGTTCTTC
abundance: NA; len: 14; v_gene: TRBV19; j_gene: TRBJ1-5; d_gene: NA; CDR3aa: CASSGQWRNQPQHF; CDR3nt: TGTGCCAGTAGTGGACAGTGGCGCAATCAGCCCCAGCATTTT
abundance: NA; len: 14; v_gene: TRBV25-1; j_gene: TRBJ1-6; d_gene: NA; CDR3aa: CASSERANNSPLHF; CDR3nt: TGTGCCAGCAGTGAGAGGGCCAATAATTCACCCCTCCACTTT